The clone carrying this TCR beta chain was recorded many times. Its antigen is still unknown. The record originates from a study of T cells in Graves' hyperthyroidism and ophthalmopathy. Whole-study context: Before treatment of any kind, peripheral blood was taken at initial diagnosis.

Researchers amplified the TCR beta CDR3 regions from RNA transcripts. HTBI primers drove first-round RT-PCR of the TCR CDR3. TCRdb reanalysed the multiplex PCR reads using MiXCR and keeps one entry per CDR3 protein. The sample includes about 270,000 distinct CDR3 sequences, almost 25% of them seen just once. The V and J ends lost 4 bases and 2 bases respectively, with 14 bases between them. CDR1 and CDR2 from the germline V gene are LGHNA and YNFKEQ. The CDR3 loop spans 15 amino acids. Study-level results: Ophthalmopathy was told apart from stable hyperthyroidism by a 13 V-J model.

Sequences were obtained from blood. The chain carries TRBV4-2 and TRBJ1-2; D gene ambiguous. The sequence derives from a woman aged 40 to 55 with Graves' ophthalmopathy. The CDR3 coding sequence is TGTGCCAGCAGCCCGTACGTAGGAGGGAACTATGGCTACACCTTC. It translates to CASSPYVGGNYGYTF.